This T cell receptor beta chain stems from a study of graft-versus-host responses after intestinal transplantation. Points from the study as a whole: GvH clones were identified in recipient marrow, with some first appearing in ileum or blood.

This clone has a handful of counts. Its antigen is unidentified. Using immunoSEQ multiplex PCR, the repertoire was profiled, and TCRdb retains in-frame clones only, with some absent. Of approximately 130,000 clones listed, around nine tenths are singletons. Germline-derived CDR1 and CDR2 are SGHTA and FQGNSA. The length of the CDR3 is 14 residues. Trimming stripped 2 bases from V and 7 bases from J, with 11 bases between. The receptor comes from a human donor who received an intestinal transplant. The input for sequencing was unstimulated CD4+ T cells sorted from spleen or lymph node cells, taken before intestinal transplant. The rearrangement links TRBV7-2 to TRBJ1-4, with a possible D match to TRBD1 (5 bases). The CDR3 sequence is CASSLQGGSEKLFF. The CDR3 nucleotides are TGTGCCAGCAGCTTACAGGGAGGGAGTGAAAAACTGTTTTTT.